This T cell receptor beta chain came from a study of identical twins. TCRdb passed the 5' RACE reads through MiXCR, listing each CDR3 protein once. Of 500,000 to 700,000 distinct CDR3 sequences in the sample, about 7.1% are singletons; the top ten hold less than 2%. A note on this clonotype: The antigen is unknown.

Notes on the study in general: Models came in too low on out-of-frame TCR alpha sharing in monozygotic twins. Diverse VJ usage suggested most zero-insertion clonotypes were not invariant T cells. Fewer insertions characterized abundant cord blood beta clonotypes, whereas memory repertoires showed none.

The data were also submitted as part of a second study, on yellow fever vaccine responses in identical twins.

Sequencing was carried out using PBMCs. This receptor was obtained from a young woman in good health.

CDR3 region: CASSLAGTSWETQYF. In DNA form, the CDR3 reads TGTGCCAGCAGTTTAGCGGGGACTAGCTGGGAGACCCAGTACTTC. The chain combines TRBV12-3 or TRBV12-4 with TRBJ2-5, with 9 bases lining up with TRBD2. This CDR3 has 15 residues. The V segment lost 0 bases and the J segment 5 bases; nucleotides outside the gene matches: 4.